This is a list of T cell receptor beta chains from one sample in a study of blood T cell repertoires in COVID-19. Measured with immunoSEQ multiplex PCR; TCRdb has only the in-frame clones, and not every one. The sample lists 210,000 or so clones; about 90% were seen once. The sample was peripheral blood. Source of these receptors: a man in his thirties or forties with acute or convalescent COVID-19. CDR3s include the opening cysteine and the closing phenylalanine or tryptophan.

v_call	cdr3_aa
TRBV6-5	CASRGQNYEQYF
TRBV15	CATSRDRGGYGYTF
TRBV5-1	CASSLRKRANTGELFF
TRBV6-5	CASRPGVNTEAFF
TRBV6-1	CASSEKLSVLKLYNEQFF
TRBV4-2	CASAIAGEGTDTQYF
TRBV3-1/TRBV3-2	CASSPNLAGSYNEQFF
TRBV4-1	CASSQDAGQGSGYTF
TRBV7-6	CASSLSAGGTYEQYF
TRBV11-2	CASSLGMQGIGTEAFF
TRBV9	CASSLQGARRNTIYF
TRBV6-1	CASSDLRGHSPLHF
TRBV9	CASSVRDTFPYEQYF
TRBV10-2	CASSRQGSSYEQYF
TRBV6-5	CATHGGVSEAFF
TRBV9	CASSPLEGRENTIYF
TRBV28	CASSSQQGSPYNSPLHF
TRBV5-6	CASSFIWGQGIAGANVLTF
TRBV6-5	CATLRKDRGLPEAFF
TRBV28	CASSRASGTFNEQFF
TRBV5-1	CASRAGPSTDTQYF
TRBV4-1	CASSQLGGTSLYNEQFF
TRBV18	CASTNRGLGLAEETQYF
TRBV28	CASSLGQVYYGYTF
TRBV6-1	CASSEAGGGLSYEQYF
TRBV6-6	CASRPDRGRSYEQYF